This T cell receptor beta chain appears in the sequencing data of a study of blood T cell repertoires in COVID-19. Produced via immunoSEQ multiplex PCR; TCRdb's table is partial and in-frame only. The table shows roughly 180,000 clones, with more than 70% occurring only once. Germline loops: CDR1 MDHEN, CDR2 SYDVKM. CDR3 size: 15 residues. V lost 5 bases and J lost 5; bases outside the gene matches: 8. Cohort assignment relied on participant-reported clinical history. Among Cohort 3 donors, those recovered had two negative PCRs, clearance, or symptom resolution. This chain connects TRBV28 to TRBJ2-7; 11 nucleotides align to TRBD1. The sequencing sample was made of PBMCs or T cells enriched from blood (not recorded which). This sequence was found in a woman aged 25 to 45 who had recovered from COVID-19. The CDR3 loop is CASSTPGTGGNEQYF. CDR3 in DNA: TGTGCCAGCAGTACCCCCGGGACAGGGGGTAACGAGCAGTACTTC.